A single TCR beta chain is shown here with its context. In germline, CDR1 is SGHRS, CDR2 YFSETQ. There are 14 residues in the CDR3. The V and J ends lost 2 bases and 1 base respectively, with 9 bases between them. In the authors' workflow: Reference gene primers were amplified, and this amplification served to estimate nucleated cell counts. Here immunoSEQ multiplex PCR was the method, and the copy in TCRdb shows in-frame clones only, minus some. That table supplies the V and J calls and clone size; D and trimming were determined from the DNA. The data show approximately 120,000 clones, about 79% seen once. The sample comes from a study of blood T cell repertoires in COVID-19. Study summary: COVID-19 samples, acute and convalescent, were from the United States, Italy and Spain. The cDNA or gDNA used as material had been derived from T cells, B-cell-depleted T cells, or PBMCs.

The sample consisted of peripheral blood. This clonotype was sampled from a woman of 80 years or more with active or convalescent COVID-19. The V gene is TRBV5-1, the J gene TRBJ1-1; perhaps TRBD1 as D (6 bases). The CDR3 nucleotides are TGCGCCAGCAGCTTTAGACAGGCGAACACTGAAGCTTTCTTT. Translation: CASSFRQANTEAFF.